Below, 20 T cell receptor beta chains from the same sample are listed, as sequenced in a study of T-cell memory formation after mild COVID-19. In TCRdb, the 5' RACE reads were re-called with MiXCR into one record per CDR3 protein. The profile covers under 300,000 distinct CDR3 sequences, with around 15% appearing a single time and about a fifth taken by the ten largest. Sequencing was performed on PBMCs or a T cell subset sorted from them (not recorded which). The receptor set was obtained from a young man who had mild COVID-19 (a few samples of this study predate the infection). Cell type and time point are not known.

Only a few counts were recorded for this clonotype. V gene TRBV12-3 or TRBV12-4 combines with J gene TRBJ1-2; 9 bases line up with TRBD1. The CDR3 totals 16 residues. Trimming cost V 7 bases and J 0 bases; bases outside gene matches: 9. CDR3: CASTRRRDRANYGYTF. As DNA, the CDR3 is TGTGCCAGCACCCGTCGGCGGGACAGGGCTAACTATGGCTACACCTTC.

This clonotype was found a few times. The chain employs TRBV10-3 and TRBJ2-2; a weak D match, TRBD2 (5 bases). Germline V lookup: CDR1 ENHRY, CDR2 SYGVKD. The germline V and J ends were trimmed by 8 bases and 6 bases, with 13 bases remaining between them. The CDR3 is 13 residues long. The CDR3: CAIGYSGSGELFF. DNA of the CDR3: TGTGCCATCGGATACAGCGGATCCGGGGAGCTGTTTTTT.

The chain is built from TRBV12-3 or TRBV12-4 and TRBJ2-1; possible D gene TRBD2, 5 bases. V was cut by 3 bases and J by 10 bases, with 10 bases left in between. The CDR3 covers 12 residues. As DNA, the CDR3 is TGTGCCAGCAGTTTGGCACCTAGCGAGCAGTTCTTC. Translated, it gives CASSLAPSEQFF.

This clonotype has only a few counts. The chain links TRBV10-3 to TRBJ1-2, with unresolved D. The germline V and J ends were trimmed by 0 bases and 0 bases, with 11 bases remaining between them. The CDR3 has 16 amino acids. The germline V gene has CDR1 ENHRY and CDR2 SYGVKD. This CDR3 is CAISESVFFPNYGYTF. CDR3 coding DNA: TGTGCCATCAGTGAGTCGGTCTTCTTTCCTAACTATGGCTACACCTTC.

The sample holds a few counts of this clonotype. This chain connects TRBV15 to TRBJ2-4, with 9 bases lining up with TRBD1. The CDR3 length is 16 residues. Trimming cost V 5 bases and J 2 bases; bases outside gene matches: 7. Germline CDR1 LNHNV, CDR2 YYDKDF (reference sequence). The CDR3 is CATSPVGTGTKNIQYF. In DNA form, the CDR3 reads TGTGCCACCAGCCCTGTAGGGACAGGGACCAAAAACATTCAGTACTTC.

The rearrangement uses TRBV10-3 and TRBJ2-5; 7 bases match TRBD2. This CDR3 is 16 amino acids long. Per germline, CDR1 ENHRY and CDR2 SYGVKD. The J segment lost 5 bases and the V segment lost 4 bases, leaving 13 bases of the junction unmatched. The CDR3 reads CAISAPLGRGIETQYF. The CDR3 region has the DNA TGTGCCATCAGTGCCCCCCTGGGGCGGGGGATCGAGACCCAGTACTTC.

The genes are TRBV27 and TRBJ2-7; D call uncertain. The CDR3 contains 16 residues. The V gene's germline CDR1 is MNHEY and CDR2 SMNVEV (reference sequence). The V gene lost 3 bases and the J gene lost 5 bases, with 20 bases spanning the gap. The CDR3 coding sequence is TGTGCCAGCAGTTTCACGCCCTCCTATTCGGCCCACGAGCAGTACTTC. Translating it yields CASSFTPSYSAHEQYF.

To note about this clonotype: The junction and the germline gene differ at one end; a read error may be behind it. The rearrangement joins TRBV4-2 to TRBJ1-2; 8 positions match TRBD1. The CDR3 loop spans 15 amino acids. CDR1 is LGHNA, CDR2 YNFKEQ, per germline. The CDR3 sequence is CASSQDVAGGYVYTF. The CDR3 bases are TGTGCCAGCAGCCAAGATGTGGCAGGGGGCTATGTCTACACCTTC.

This chain joins TRBV5-1 and TRBJ2-3; D may correspond to TRBD1 or TRBD2 (5 bases each). This CDR3 has 15 residues. Germline CDR1 is SGHRS and CDR2 is YFSETQ. V lost 3 bases, J lost 4 bases, and 15 bases lay in between. The CDR3 here is CASSYWGSGADTQYF. For the CDR3, the DNA is TGCGCCAGCAGCTATTGGGGGAGCGGCGCAGATACGCAGTATTTT.

This clonotype turned up a few times. The chain carries TRBV12-5 and TRBJ2-5; D uncertain. Germline assignment: CDR1 LGHNT and CDR2 FRNRAP. V lost 6 bases to trimming and J lost 5 bases, with 22 bases between them. This CDR3 has 16 residues. The CDR3 protein is CASGRGIPGVGETQYF. CDR3 in DNA: TGTGCTAGTGGAAGAGGAATACCAGGAGTCGGGGAGACCCAGTACTTC.

This clonotype was observed a few times. This CDR3 reads CASSLDRATVNTGELFF. CDR3 sequence (DNA): TGTGCCAGCAGCCTAGACCGGGCGACGGTGAACACCGGGGAGCTGTTTTTT. This rearrangement joins TRBV7-2 to TRBJ2-2; D is ambiguous. V dropped 5 bases and J dropped 1 base, with 17 bases sitting between them. The CDR3 consists of 17 residues. CDR1 SGHTA and CDR2 FQGNSA come from the germline V gene.

V is TRBV6-2 or TRBV6-3 and J is TRBJ1-1, with D uncertain. V lost 3 bases to trimming and J lost 1 base, with 6 bases between them. The CDR3 loop spans 13 amino acids. Germline assignment: CDR1 MNHEY and CDR2 SVGEGT. CDR3 sequence (DNA): TGTGCCAGCAGTTATAACACGAACACTGAAGCTTTCTTT. Translating gives CASSYNTNTEAFF.

V gene TRBV18 combines with J gene TRBJ2-4, with 8 bases lining up with TRBD1. The CDR3 consists of 14 residues. V was clipped by 0 bases and J by 9 bases; unmatched bases: 4. Looked up from germline, CDR1 is KGHSH and CDR2 is LQKENI. This chain's CDR3 is CASSPPDRAGIQYF. CDR3 in DNA: TGTGCCAGCTCACCACCGGACAGGGCCGGCATTCAGTACTTC.

The rearrangement uses TRBV29-1 and TRBJ2-1; 9 bases are a match to TRBD2. Per germline, CDR1 SQVTM and CDR2 ANQGSEA. V dropped 7 bases and J dropped 4; count of bases not matched to a gene: 11. This CDR3 has 15 amino acids. In DNA, the CDR3 is TGCAGCGGCGAAATGCGGGGGGGCCGTTACAATGAGCAGTTCTTC. Translating gives CSGEMRGGRYNEQFF.

The chain has TRBV28 and TRBJ2-7; 8 bases are shared with TRBD1. Germline CDR1 and CDR2: MDHEN and SYDVKM. The V segment lost 5 bases and the J segment 5 bases; nucleotides outside the gene matches: 8. This CDR3 has 14 amino acids. The CDR3: CASSQPGGTDEQYF. The CDR3 DNA reads TGTGCCAGCAGTCAGCCAGGGGGCACCGACGAGCAGTACTTC. The full variable domain, its missing parts supplied by reference TRBV28 and TRBJ2-7, is DVKVTQSSRYLVKRTGEKVFLECVQDMDHENMFWYRQDPGLGLRLIYFSYDVKMKEKGDIPEGYSVSREKKERFSLILESASTNQTSMYLCASSQPGGTDEQYFGPGTRLTVT.

The chain combines TRBV24-1 with TRBJ1-5; D unresolved. Germline V gives CDR1 KGHDR, CDR2 SFDVKD. Between the trimmed V and J ends, which lost 0 bases and 6 bases, there was a span of 2 bases. CDR3 size: 12 residues. CDR3 coding DNA: TGTGCCACCAGTGATTTGGGTCAGCCCCAGCATTTT. It translates to CATSDLGQPQHF.

In its sample, this clonotype was seen a few times. The V gene is TRBV4-1, the J gene TRBJ2-2; perhaps TRBD2 as D (5 bases). Trimming pared 4 bases from V and 5 bases from J, leaving 8 bases between. The CDR3 contains 13 residues. CDR1 and CDR2 (germline): MGHRA, YSYEKL. The CDR3 region has the DNA TGCGCCAGCAGCCCCGAGGGTACCGGGGAGCTGTTTTTT. This codes for CASSPEGTGELFF.

This clonotype occurred a few times. The chain employs TRBV4-2 and TRBJ2-1, with D maybe TRBD2 (7 bases). The CDR3 spans 15 residues. The V end was cut by 4 bases, the J end by 1 base, with 11 bases between. CDR1 and CDR2 from the germline V gene are LGHNA and YNFKEQ. CDR3: CASSPGGRSYNEQFF. In DNA, the CDR3 is TGTGCCAGCAGCCCCGGGGGGCGGTCCTACAATGAGCAGTTCTTC.

This clonotype was seen more than once but under ten times. V usage is TRBV7-2 and J usage is TRBJ2-1, with TRBD1 matching 10 bases. The CDR3 extends over 12 amino acids. Germline lookup yields CDR1 SGHTA and CDR2 FQGNSA. V gave up 11 bases and J gave up 8 bases; unmatched junction bases: 6. The CDR3 is CAGGQGGDEQFF. Written as DNA, the CDR3 is TGTGCCGGAGGACAGGGGGGAGATGAGCAGTTCTTC.

The chain uses TRBV7-9 and TRBJ2-1; TRBD2 aligns across 12 bases. This CDR3 region has 19 residues. CDR1 SEHNR and CDR2 FQNEAQ come from the germline V gene (reference sequence). V shed 5 bases and J 7 bases; nucleotides not matched to a gene: 18. CDR3 DNA sequence: TGTGCCAGCAGCGTAGGGCCCCTAGCGGGGGGGCCGGCAGGTAATGAGCAGTTCTTC. It codes for CASSVGPLAGGPAGNEQFF.